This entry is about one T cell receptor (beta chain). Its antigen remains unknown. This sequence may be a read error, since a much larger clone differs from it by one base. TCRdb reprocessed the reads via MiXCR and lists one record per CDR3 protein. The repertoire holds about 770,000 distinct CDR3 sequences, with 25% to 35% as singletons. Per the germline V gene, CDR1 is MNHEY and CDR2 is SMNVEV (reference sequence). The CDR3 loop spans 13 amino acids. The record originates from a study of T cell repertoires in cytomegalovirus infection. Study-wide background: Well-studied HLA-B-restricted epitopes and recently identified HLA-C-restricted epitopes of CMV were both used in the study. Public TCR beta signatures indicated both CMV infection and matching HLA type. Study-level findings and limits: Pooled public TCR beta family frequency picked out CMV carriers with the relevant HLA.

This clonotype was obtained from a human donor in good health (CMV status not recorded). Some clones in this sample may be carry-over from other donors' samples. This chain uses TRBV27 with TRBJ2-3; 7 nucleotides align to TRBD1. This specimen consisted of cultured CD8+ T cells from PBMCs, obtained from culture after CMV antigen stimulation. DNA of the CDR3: TGTGCCAGCAGTTGGGACAGCAAAGATACGCAGTATTTT. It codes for CASSWDSKDTQYF.